These T cell receptor beta chains were read from a single sample in a study of T cells in Graves' hyperthyroidism and ophthalmopathy. One entry per CDR3 protein results from TCRdb running MiXCR on the multiplex PCR reads. The repertoire holds about 640,000 distinct CDR3 sequences, with less than 25% as singletons. The sequenced sample was blood. The receptors shown here come from a man in his thirties or forties with Graves' ophthalmopathy. The CDR3 runs from the conserved cysteine through the conserved F or W. D genes are given only for firm matches. Size tells how often a clone was seen (once, few, many) or the class of an expanded clone, and some rows leave it out.

size,V,D,J,DNA,CDR3
-,TRBV7-9,-,TRBJ2-1,TGTGCCAGCAGCTCGTCAGACAGATCCTACAATGAGCAGTTCTTC,CASSSSDRSYNEQFF
few,TRBV7-9,-,TRBJ1-6,TGTGCCAGCAGCTCCAGGGATGATGCCTATAATTCACCCCTCCACTTT,CASSSRDDAYNSPLHF
-,TRBV4-3,-,TRBJ2-5,TGCGCCAGCAGCCAAGATCAAAAGACCCAGTACTTC,CASSQDQKTQYF
-,TRBV29-1,-,TRBJ2-1,TGCAGCGTCGACAGGTTCAATGAGCAGTTCTTC,CSVDRFNEQFF
few,TRBV28,-,TRBJ2-7,TGTGCCAGCAGGGGAGTCGGCCCCTACGAGCAGTACTTC,CASRGVGPYEQYF
few,TRBV20-1,-,TRBJ1-3,TGCAGTGCTAGAGATCGCCCCGGAAACACCATATATTTT,CSARDRPGNTIYF
-,TRBV14,-,TRBJ2-1,TGTGCCAGCAGCCAGGGGGTCGGCGATGAGCAGTTCTTC,CASSQGVGDEQFF
-,TRBV5-1,-,TRBJ2-1,TGCGCCAGCGGGGGACTTGGGAAGAATGAGCAGTTCTTC,CASGGLGKNEQFF
-,TRBV2,-,TRBJ1-1,TGTGCCAGCAGTGAAGAGGGGCCCGCTGAAGCTTTCTTT,CASSEEGPAEAFF
many,TRBV28,-,TRBJ2-5,TGTGCCAGCACCTCGGGGGACCTTCCCGGGCACCAAGAGACCCAGTACTTC,CASTSGDLPGHQETQYF
-,TRBV20-1,TRBD1,TRBJ2-1,TGCAGTGCTAGATCCGCAGGGGGCAATGAGCAGTTCTTC,CSARSAGGNEQFF
few,TRBV10-3,-,TRBJ2-7,TGTGCCATCAGTGAAACAGAGCACTCCTACGAGCAGTACTTC,CAISETEHSYEQYF
-,TRBV28,TRBD1,TRBJ2-7,TGTGCCAGCATCGGACCCGGGACAGGGCAATACGAGCAGTACTTC,CASIGPGTGQYEQYF
few,TRBV6-1,TRBD2,TRBJ2-1,TGTGCCAGCAGTTATACCTCTAGCGGGAGGGCGGCCTTCTCCTACAATGAGCAGTTCTTC,CASSYTSSGRAAFSYNEQFF
many,TRBV7-2,-,TRBJ2-3,TGTGCCAGCAGTTCTAGCACAGATACGCAGTATTTT,CASSSSTDTQYF
-,TRBV12-3/TRBV12-4,-,TRBJ2-7,TGTGCCAGCACCTTCAGTAGTAACATCTCCTACGAGCAGTACTTC,CASTFSSNISYEQYF
many,TRBV27,-,TRBJ1-2,TGTGCCAGCAGCCTCCAAGGTGATCATGGCTACACCTTC,CASSLQGDHGYTF
many,TRBV27,TRBD2,TRBJ2-3,TGTGCCAGCAGTTCCCCTAGCGGGAGCACAGATACGCAGTATTTT,CASSSPSGSTDTQYF
few,TRBV29-1,-,TRBJ1-2,TGCAGCGTTGACGACAGCCGCTATGGCTACACCTTC,CSVDDSRYGYTF
-,TRBV27,TRBD1,TRBJ1-1,TGTGCCAGCAGTTCTGACAGGGGGCTGACTGAAGCTTTCTTT,CASSSDRGLTEAFF
many,TRBV12-3/TRBV12-4,TRBD1,TRBJ2-3,TGTGCCAGCACCGAAACCGGGACAGGGGGCCACCCAGATACGCAGTATTTT,CASTETGTGGHPDTQYF
few,TRBV2,TRBD2,TRBJ2-7,TGTGCCAGCAAGGGACTAGCGGGAGCTGGTAACGAGCAGTACTTC,CASKGLAGAGNEQYF
-,TRBV28,-,TRBJ1-1,TGTGCCAGCACCTTATACCCCCAGGGGAACACTGAAGCTTTCTTT,CASTLYPQGNTEAFF
-,TRBV28,-,TRBJ2-4,TGTGCCAGCAGTGAGACGGCCCAAAACATTCAGTACTTC,CASSETAQNIQYF
-,TRBV10-3,TRBD1,TRBJ1-2,TGTGCCATCAGTGAGTCAAATCGGGACAGGCGATATCGAGATGGCTACACCTTC,CAISESNRDRRYRDGYTF
-,TRBV28,TRBD2,TRBJ2-6,TGTGCCAGCAGTTATGGTAGCGGGATCCCTGGGGCCAACGTCCTGACTTTC,CASSYGSGIPGANVLTF
-,TRBV6-2/TRBV6-3,-,TRBJ2-7,TGTGCCTCGGAGGGGCTCGAGCAGTACTTC,CASEGLEQYF
few,TRBV10-3,TRBD1,TRBJ2-1,TGTGCCATCAGGTCGACCGGGACAGCCGGGGATGAGCAGTTCTTC,CAIRSTGTAGDEQFF
-,TRBV3-1,-,TRBJ2-7,TGTGCCAGCAGGGCGGGGGCTGAGGAGCAGTACTTC,CASRAGAEEQYF
few,TRBV28,-,TRBJ1-4,TGTGCCAGCCCGACCGAGGCCTCTAATGAAAAACTGTTTTTT,CASPTEASNEKLFF
many,TRBV5-1,-,TRBJ1-1,TGCGCCAGCAGCTTGAGCCAGGCCTCTGAAGCTTTCTTT,CASSLSQASEAFF
many,TRBV11-2,-,TRBJ2-7,TGTGCCAGCAGCTTCCAGAACTACGAGCAGTACTTC,CASSFQNYEQYF
few,TRBV7-9,TRBD2,TRBJ2-7,TGTGCCAGCAGCTTTGGACTAGCGGGAGAAGGCGGCTACGAGCAGTACTTC,CASSFGLAGEGGYEQYF
-,TRBV6-1,TRBD2,TRBJ2-4,TGTGCCAGCAGTGAAGGTTTGGGACTAGCTAAAAACATTCAGTACTTC,CASSEGLGLAKNIQYF
-,TRBV7-9,-,TRBJ1-2,TGTGCCAGCAGCTTAGAGCGGAGGGGCGGCTACACCTTC,CASSLERRGGYTF
-,TRBV11-1,-,TRBJ2-7,TGTGCCAGCAGCTTAGGCATCTCAATGCAGGACGAGCAGTACTTC,CASSLGISMQDEQYF
-,TRBV6-2/TRBV6-3,TRBD1,TRBJ2-1,TGTGCCAGCACTTCGCTGGGACAGGAGGGCGATGAGCAGTTCTTC,CASTSLGQEGDEQFF
many,TRBV5-1,-,TRBJ2-1,TGCGCCAGCGGAGAATACAATGAGCAGTTCTTC,CASGEYNEQFF
-,TRBV5-1,TRBD2,TRBJ2-5,TGCGCCAGCACCACGACCCCTGTTACTAGCGGGAGGGCCAGAGAGACCCAGTACTTC,CASTTTPVTSGRARETQYF
-,TRBV11-2,-,TRBJ1-5,TGTGCCAGCAGCAACCCGACTGGGCCCCAGCATTTT,CASSNPTGPQHF
many,TRBV10-3,-,TRBJ2-5,TGTGCCATCAGTGAGTCGTCCGGGGAGACCCAGTACTTC,CAISESSGETQYF
-,TRBV5-1,TRBD1,TRBJ2-7,TGCGCCAGCAGCCTTTTAACCGGGACAGCGTTCTCCTACGAGCAGTGCTTC,CASSLLTGTAFSYEQCF
-,TRBV28,TRBD1,TRBJ2-7,TGTGCCAGCAGTGACAGGGTCCGATCCTACGAGCAGTACTTC,CASSDRVRSYEQYF
many,TRBV2,-,TRBJ2-1,TGTGCCAGCAATCTAGAGGAGATCAATGAGCAGTTCTTC,CASNLEEINEQFF
once,TRBV10-3,TRBD2,TRBJ2-7,TGTGCCATCAGTGAGCGAACGGGACTAGCGGGAGATGCACACTACGAGCAGTACTTC,CAISERTGLAGDAHYEQYF
-,TRBV6-1,TRBD1,TRBJ2-7,TGTGCCAGCAGGAGAAGGACAGGACCGGGAGAGCAGTACTTC,CASRRRTGPGEQYF
few,TRBV6-1,TRBD2,TRBJ2-7,TGTGCCAGCAGCACCCCCTTACTAGCGGGAGCCTACGAGCAGTACTTC,CASSTPLLAGAYEQYF
-,TRBV28,TRBD1,TRBJ1-2,TGTGCCAGCAGTTCTCCGGACAGGGCCTACTATGGCTACACCTTC,CASSSPDRAYYGYTF
-,TRBV6-1,-,TRBJ2-1,TGTGCCAGCACCGGAACGAGGCATGAGCAGTTCTTC,CASTGTRHEQFF
many,TRBV6-5,TRBD1,TRBJ1-3,TGTGCCAGCAGTTACGACGGGACAGGTGGAAACACCATATATTTT,CASSYDGTGGNTIYF
-,TRBV7-3,-,TRBJ2-1,TGTGCCAGCAGCTTAACGGGGGACATGTACAATGAGCAGTTCTTC,CASSLTGDMYNEQFF
few,TRBV11-2,TRBD1,TRBJ1-4,TGTGCCAGCAGCTTAGACTCTCCGGACGGGACAGGGTTTGAAAAACTGTTTTTT,CASSLDSPDGTGFEKLFF
-,TRBV27,TRBD2,TRBJ2-1,TGTGCCAGCAGTTCAACTAGCGGGAGGGTCAGGGGTGAGCAGTTCTTC,CASSSTSGRVRGEQFF
-,TRBV7-3,TRBD2,TRBJ2-3,TGTGCCAGCAGCAAGACTAGCGGGAGGGGCGGTGATACGCAGTATTTT,CASSKTSGRGGDTQYF
many,TRBV6-1,-,TRBJ2-7,TGTGCCAGCAGTGAAGTGGGGTTCCACGAGCAGTACTTC,CASSEVGFHEQYF
many,TRBV5-1,TRBD1,TRBJ2-7,TGCGCCAGCAGTCCGGGACAGGGGTACCTCGAGCAGTACTTC,CASSPGQGYLEQYF
-,TRBV28,TRBD2,TRBJ2-6,TGTGCCAGCAGTCCCGGGACTATCGGTTCCACCTCTGGGGCCAACGTCCTGACTTTC,CASSPGTIGSTSGANVLTF